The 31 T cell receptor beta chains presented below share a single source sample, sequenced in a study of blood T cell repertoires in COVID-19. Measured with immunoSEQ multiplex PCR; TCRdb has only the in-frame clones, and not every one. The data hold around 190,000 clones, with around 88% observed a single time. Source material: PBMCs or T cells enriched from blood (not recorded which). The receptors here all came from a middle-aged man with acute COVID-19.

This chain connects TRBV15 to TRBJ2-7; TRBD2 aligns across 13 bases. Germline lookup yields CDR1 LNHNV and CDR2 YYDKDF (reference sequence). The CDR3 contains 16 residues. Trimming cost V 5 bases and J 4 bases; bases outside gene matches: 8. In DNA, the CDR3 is TGTGCCACCAGCTCACCTGGACTAGCGGGAGCATACGAGCAGTACTTC. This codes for CATSSPGLAGAYEQYF.

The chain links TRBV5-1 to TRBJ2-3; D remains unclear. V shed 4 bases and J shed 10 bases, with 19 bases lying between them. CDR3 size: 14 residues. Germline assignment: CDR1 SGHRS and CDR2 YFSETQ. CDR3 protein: CASSTPLTSEAQYF. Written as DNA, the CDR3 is TGCGCCAGCAGCACTCCCTTGACCAGCGAGGCGCAGTATTTT.

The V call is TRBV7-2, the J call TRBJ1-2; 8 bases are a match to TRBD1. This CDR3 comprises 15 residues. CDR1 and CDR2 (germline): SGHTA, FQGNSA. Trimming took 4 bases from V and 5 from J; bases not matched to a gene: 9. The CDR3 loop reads CASSSTQGAHYGYTF. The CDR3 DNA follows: TGTGCCAGCAGCTCGACGCAGGGGGCGCATTATGGCTACACCTTC.

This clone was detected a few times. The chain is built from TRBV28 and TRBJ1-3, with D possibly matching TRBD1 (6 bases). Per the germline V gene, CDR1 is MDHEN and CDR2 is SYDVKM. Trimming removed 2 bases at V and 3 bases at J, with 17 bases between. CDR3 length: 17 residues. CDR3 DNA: TGTGCCAGCAGTTTAACATATTACAGGGTGGGTGGAAACACCATATATTTT. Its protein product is CASSLTYYRVGGNTIYF.

CDR3 residues: CASSYQREWIEQFF. In DNA form, the CDR3 reads TGTGCCAGCAGTTACCAGCGGGAGTGGATTGAGCAGTTCTTC. The J gene is TRBJ2-1, the V gene TRBV6-2 or TRBV6-3; TRBD2 agrees at 8 bases. Per germline, CDR1 MNHEY and CDR2 SVGEGT. V dropped 2 bases and J dropped 9; count of bases not matched to a gene: 6. CDR3 length: 14 amino acids.

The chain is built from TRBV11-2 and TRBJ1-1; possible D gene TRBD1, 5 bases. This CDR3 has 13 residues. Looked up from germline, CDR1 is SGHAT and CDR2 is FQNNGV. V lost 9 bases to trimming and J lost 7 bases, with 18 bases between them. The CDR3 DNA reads TGTGCCAGTCCGTCCGGGGCGGGGGGTGAAGCTTTCTTT. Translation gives CASPSGAGGEAFF.

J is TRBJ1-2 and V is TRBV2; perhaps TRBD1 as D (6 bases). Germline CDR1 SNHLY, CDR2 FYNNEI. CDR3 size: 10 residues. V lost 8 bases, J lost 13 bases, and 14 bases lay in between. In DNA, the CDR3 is TGTGCCAGCGGCAGGGGTCGTGGCACCTTC. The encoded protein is CASGRGRGTF.

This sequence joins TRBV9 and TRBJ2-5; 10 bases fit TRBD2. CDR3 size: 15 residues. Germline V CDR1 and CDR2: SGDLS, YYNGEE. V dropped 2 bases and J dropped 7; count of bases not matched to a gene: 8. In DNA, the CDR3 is TGTGCCAGCAGCGTCGGGACTAGCGAGGGTGGGACCCAGTACTTC. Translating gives CASSVGTSEGGTQYF.

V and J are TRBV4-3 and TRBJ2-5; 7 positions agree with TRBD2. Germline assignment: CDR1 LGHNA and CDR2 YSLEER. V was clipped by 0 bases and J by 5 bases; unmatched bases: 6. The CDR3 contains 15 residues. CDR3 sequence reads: CASSQDRGGFETQYF. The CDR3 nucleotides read TGCGCCAGCAGCCAAGATCGGGGAGGGTTCGAGACCCAGTACTTC.

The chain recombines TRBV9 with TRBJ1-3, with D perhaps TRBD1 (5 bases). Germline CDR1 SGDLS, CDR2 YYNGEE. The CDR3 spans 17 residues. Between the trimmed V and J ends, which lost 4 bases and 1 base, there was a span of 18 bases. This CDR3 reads CASSPGLLEGSGNTIYF. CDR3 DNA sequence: TGTGCCAGCAGCCCGGGACTCTTAGAGGGGTCTGGAAACACCATATATTTT.

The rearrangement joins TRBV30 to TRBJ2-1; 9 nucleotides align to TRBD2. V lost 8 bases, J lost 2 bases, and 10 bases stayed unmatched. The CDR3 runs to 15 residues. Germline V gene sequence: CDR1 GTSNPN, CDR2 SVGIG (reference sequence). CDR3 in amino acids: CAGAGGGLTYNEQFF. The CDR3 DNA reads TGTGCCGGAGCGGGGGGCGGCCTTACCTACAATGAGCAGTTCTTC.

The CDR3 here is CASSLSSGQYYGYTF. CDR3 DNA: TGTGCCAGCAGTTTATCGTCGGGACAGTACTATGGCTACACCTTC. This chain uses TRBV28 with TRBJ1-2; TRBD1 aligns across 7 bases. The CDR3 has 15 amino acids. In germline, CDR1 is MDHEN, CDR2 SYDVKM. The ends lost 1 base at V and 3 bases at J; junction bases unmatched: 5.

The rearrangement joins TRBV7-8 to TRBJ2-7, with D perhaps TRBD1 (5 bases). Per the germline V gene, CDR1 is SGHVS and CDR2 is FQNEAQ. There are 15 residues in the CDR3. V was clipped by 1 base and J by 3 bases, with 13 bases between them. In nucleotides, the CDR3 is TGTGCCAGCAGCTTAGTAGGGGTAGTAAGCTACGAGCAGTACTTC. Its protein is CASSLVGVVSYEQYF.

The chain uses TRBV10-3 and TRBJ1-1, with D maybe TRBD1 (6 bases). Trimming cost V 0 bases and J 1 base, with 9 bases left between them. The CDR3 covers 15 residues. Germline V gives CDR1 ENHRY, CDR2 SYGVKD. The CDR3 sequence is CAISESAGANTEAFF. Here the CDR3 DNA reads TGTGCCATCAGTGAGTCGGCAGGGGCGAACACTGAAGCTTTCTTT.

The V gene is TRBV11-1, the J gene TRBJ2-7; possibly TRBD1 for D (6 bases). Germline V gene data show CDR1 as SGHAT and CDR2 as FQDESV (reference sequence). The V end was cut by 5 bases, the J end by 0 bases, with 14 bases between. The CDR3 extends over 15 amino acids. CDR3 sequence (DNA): TGTGCCAGCAGCGTACAGGGCCCCAGCTCCTACGAGCAGTACTTC. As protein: CASSVQGPSSYEQYF.

CDR3 region: CASHAMNTGELFF. The CDR3 nucleotides are TGTGCCAGCCATGCTATGAACACCGGGGAGCTGTTTTTT. The V and J genes are TRBV2 and TRBJ2-2; D is ambiguous. The CDR3 loop spans 13 amino acids. V shed 8 bases and J shed 1 base, with 8 bases lying between them. Germline values: CDR1 SNHLY, CDR2 FYNNEI.

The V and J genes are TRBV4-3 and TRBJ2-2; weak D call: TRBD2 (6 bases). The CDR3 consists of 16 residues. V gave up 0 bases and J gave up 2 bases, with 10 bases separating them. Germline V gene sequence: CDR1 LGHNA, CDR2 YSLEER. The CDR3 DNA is TGCGCCAGCAGCCAAGAGGCCGGGAGAAACACCGGGGAGCTGTTTTTT. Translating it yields CASSQEAGRNTGELFF.

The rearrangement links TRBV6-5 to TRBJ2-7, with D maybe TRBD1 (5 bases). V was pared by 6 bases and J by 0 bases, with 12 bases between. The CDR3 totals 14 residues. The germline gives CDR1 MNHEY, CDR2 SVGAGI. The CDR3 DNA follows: TGTGCCAGCAGACGCGGACACCTCTCCTACGAGCAGTACTTC. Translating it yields CASRRGHLSYEQYF.

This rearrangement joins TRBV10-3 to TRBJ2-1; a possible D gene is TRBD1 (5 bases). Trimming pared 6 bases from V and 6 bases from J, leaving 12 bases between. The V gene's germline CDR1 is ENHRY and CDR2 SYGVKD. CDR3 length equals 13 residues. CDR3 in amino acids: CAIRQTDANEQFF. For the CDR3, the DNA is TGTGCCATCAGACAGACAGACGCCAATGAGCAGTTCTTC.

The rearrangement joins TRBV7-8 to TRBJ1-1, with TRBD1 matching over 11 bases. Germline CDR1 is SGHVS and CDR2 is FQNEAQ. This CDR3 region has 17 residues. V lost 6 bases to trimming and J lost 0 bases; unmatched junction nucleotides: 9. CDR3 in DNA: TGTGCCAGCAGGTATGGGACAGGGGGTGCCATGAACACTGAAGCTTTCTTT. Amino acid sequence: CASRYGTGGAMNTEAFF.

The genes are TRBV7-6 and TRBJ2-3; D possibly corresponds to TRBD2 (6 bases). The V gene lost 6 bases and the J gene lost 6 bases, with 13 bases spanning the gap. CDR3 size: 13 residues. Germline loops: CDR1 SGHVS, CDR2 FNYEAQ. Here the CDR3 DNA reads TGTGCCAGCAGAAAAGCGGGCGGGGATACGCAGTATTTT. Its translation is CASRKAGGDTQYF.

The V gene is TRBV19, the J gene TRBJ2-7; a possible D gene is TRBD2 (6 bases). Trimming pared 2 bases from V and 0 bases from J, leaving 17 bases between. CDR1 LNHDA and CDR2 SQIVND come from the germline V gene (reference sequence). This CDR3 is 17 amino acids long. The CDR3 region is CASSIRRERTYSYEQYF. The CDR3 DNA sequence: TGTGCCAGTAGTATACGTCGGGAGAGGACATACTCCTACGAGCAGTACTTC.

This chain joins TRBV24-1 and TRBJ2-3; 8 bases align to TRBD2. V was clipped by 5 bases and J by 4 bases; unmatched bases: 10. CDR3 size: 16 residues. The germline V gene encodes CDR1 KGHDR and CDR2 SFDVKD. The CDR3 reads CATSAGGPVVADTQYF. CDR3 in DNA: TGTGCCACCAGTGCGGGAGGGCCCGTGGTGGCAGATACGCAGTATTTT.

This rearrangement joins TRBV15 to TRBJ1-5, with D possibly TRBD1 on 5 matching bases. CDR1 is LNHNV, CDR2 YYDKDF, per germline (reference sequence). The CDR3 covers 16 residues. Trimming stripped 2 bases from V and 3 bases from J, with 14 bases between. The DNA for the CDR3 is TGTGCCACCAGCAGATACGGGGGGGAACTCAATCAGCCCCAGCATTTT. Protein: CATSRYGGELNQPQHF.

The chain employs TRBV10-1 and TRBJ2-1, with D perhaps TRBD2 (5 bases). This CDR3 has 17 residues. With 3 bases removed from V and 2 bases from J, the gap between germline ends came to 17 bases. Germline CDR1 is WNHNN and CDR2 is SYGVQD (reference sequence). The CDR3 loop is CASSDGGQVTPYNEQFF. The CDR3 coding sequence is TGCGCCAGCAGTGACGGCGGGCAAGTTACCCCCTACAATGAGCAGTTCTTC.

As DNA, the CDR3 is TGTGCCAGCAGCCAAGGGGCCCTAGAGCAGTACTTC. This encodes CASSQGALEQYF. This rearrangement joins TRBV4-2 to TRBJ2-7; D is uncertain. V was shortened by 1 base and J by 7 bases, with 8 bases between the two germline ends. The CDR3 covers 12 residues. Germline-derived CDR1 and CDR2 are LGHNA and YNFKEQ.

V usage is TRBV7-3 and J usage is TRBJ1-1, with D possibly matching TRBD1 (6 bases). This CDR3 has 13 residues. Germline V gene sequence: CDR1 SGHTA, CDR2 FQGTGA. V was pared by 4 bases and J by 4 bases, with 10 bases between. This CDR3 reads CASSSRGRTEAFF. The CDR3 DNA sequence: TGTGCCAGCAGCTCCAGGGGCCGCACTGAAGCTTTCTTT. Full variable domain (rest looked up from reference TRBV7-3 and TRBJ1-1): GAGVSQTPSNKVTEKGKYVELRCDPISGHTALYWYRQSLGQGPEFLIYFQGTGAADDSGLPNDRFFAVRPEGSVSTLKIQRTERGDSAVYLCASSSRGRTEAFFGQGTRLTVV.

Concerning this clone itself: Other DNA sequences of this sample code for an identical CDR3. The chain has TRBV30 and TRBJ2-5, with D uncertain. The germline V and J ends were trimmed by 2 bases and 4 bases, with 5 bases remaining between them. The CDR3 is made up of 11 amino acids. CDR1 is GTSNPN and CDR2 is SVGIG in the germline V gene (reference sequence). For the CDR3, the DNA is TGTGCCTGGAGTCCTCGAGAGACCCAGTACTTC. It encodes CAWSPRETQYF.

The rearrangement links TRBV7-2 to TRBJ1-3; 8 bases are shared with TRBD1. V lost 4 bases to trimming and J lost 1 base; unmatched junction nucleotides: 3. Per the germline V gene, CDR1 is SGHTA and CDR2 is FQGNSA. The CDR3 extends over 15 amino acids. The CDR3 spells CASSSYRGSGNTIYF. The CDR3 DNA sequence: TGTGCCAGCAGCTCATACAGGGGGTCTGGAAACACCATATATTTT.

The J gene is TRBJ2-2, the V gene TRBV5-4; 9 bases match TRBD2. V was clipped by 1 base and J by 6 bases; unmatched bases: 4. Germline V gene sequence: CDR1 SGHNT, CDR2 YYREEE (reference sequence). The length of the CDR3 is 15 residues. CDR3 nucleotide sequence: TGTGCCAGCAGCTTGATAGCGGGAGCCCCCGGGGAGCTGTTTTTT. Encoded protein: CASSLIAGAPGELFF.

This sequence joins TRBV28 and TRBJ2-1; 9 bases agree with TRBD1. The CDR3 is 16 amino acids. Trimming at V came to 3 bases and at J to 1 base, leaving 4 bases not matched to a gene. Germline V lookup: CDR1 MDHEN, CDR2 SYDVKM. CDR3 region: CASSLAGTGSYNEQFF. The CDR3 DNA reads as TGTGCCAGCAGTTTGGCCGGGACAGGGTCCTACAATGAGCAGTTCTTC.